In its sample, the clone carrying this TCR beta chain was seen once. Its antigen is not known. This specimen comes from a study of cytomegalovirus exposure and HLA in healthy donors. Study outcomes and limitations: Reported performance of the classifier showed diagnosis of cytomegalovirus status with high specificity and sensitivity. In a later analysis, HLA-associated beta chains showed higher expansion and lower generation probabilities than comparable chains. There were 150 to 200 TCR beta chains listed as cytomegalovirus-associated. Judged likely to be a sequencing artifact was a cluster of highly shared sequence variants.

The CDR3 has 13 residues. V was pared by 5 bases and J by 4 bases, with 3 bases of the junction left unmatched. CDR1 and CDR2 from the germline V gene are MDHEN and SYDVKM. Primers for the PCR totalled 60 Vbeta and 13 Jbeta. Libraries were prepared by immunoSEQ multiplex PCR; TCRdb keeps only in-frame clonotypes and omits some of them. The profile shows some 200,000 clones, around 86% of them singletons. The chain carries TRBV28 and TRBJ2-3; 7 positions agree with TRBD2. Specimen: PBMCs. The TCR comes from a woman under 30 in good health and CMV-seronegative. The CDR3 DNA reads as TGTGCCAGCAGTCCGACTAGCCCAGATACGCAGTATTTT. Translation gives CASSPTSPDTQYF.